The clone carrying this T cell receptor beta chain was detected a few times. This sample stems from a study of T cells after yellow fever vaccination. TCRdb reprocessed the 5' RACE reads via MiXCR and lists one record per CDR3 protein. Of 300,000 or so distinct CDR3 sequences detected, 7% to 10% appear once; the ten largest clones hold 17%. V lost 3 bases to trimming and J lost 0 bases; unmatched junction nucleotides: 9. CDR3 length equals 19 residues. Germline V gene lookup returns CDR1 SGHNT and CDR2 YYREEE (reference sequence). Sequencing was performed on PBMCs, taken about 41 days after the first yellow fever vaccination. This chain connects TRBV5-4 to TRBJ2-4; 13 bases match TRBD2. The sequence derives from a man aged 18 to 29 who received the YFV17D yellow fever vaccine. CDR3: CASSSATSGGTLAKNIQYF. The CDR3 DNA sequence: TGTGCCAGCAGCTCTGCGACTAGCGGGGGGACTTTAGCCAAAAACATTCAGTACTTC.